This T cell receptor (beta chain) originates from a study of shared clonotypes between healthy human individuals. Study-wide points: Measured sharing among donors was expected to vary with sequencing depth. Non-shared clonotypes had lower generation probabilities than those shared by all four donors. Despite large depth, rarefaction showed incomplete sorted-subset sequencing.

A note on this clone: The target antigen is unknown.

The CDR3 is 13 amino acids. Per the germline V gene, CDR1 is MNHEY and CDR2 is SMNVEV (reference sequence). V gave up 6 bases and J gave up 7 bases, with 15 bases separating them. The data were produced by immunoSEQ multiplex PCR, yet TCRdb's version contains in-frame clones alone and is incomplete. The table has a few million clones, 85% to 95% seen once. Into CD45RA+ naive and CD45RA-negative memory subsets, the CD4+ cells were split. The TCR was taken from a man in his late teens or twenties in good health. Some clones in this sample may be carry-over from other donors' samples. Sequenced: naive CD4+ T cells from PBMCs. The subset denotes: CD45RA+ positively selected. The chain links TRBV27 to TRBJ1-2; the D gene is possibly TRBD1 (5 bases). The CDR3 sequence is CASRRPWGAGYTF. The CDR3 DNA follows: TGTGCCAGCAGACGGCCATGGGGCGCTGGCTACACCTTC.